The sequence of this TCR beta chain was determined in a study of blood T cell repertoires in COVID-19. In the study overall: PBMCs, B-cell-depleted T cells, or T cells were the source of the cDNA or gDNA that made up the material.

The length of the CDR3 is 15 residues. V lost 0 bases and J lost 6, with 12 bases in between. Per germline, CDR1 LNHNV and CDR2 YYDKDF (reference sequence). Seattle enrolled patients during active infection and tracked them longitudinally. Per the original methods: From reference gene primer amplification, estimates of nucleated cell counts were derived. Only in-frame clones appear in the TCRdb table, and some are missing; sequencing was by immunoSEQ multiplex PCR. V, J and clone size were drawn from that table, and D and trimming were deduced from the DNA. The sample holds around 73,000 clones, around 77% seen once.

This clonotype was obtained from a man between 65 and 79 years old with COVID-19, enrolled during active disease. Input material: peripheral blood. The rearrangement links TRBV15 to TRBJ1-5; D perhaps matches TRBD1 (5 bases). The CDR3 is CATSRDRSGFQPQHF. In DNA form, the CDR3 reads TGTGCCACCAGCAGAGATAGGTCAGGGTTTCAGCCCCAGCATTTT.